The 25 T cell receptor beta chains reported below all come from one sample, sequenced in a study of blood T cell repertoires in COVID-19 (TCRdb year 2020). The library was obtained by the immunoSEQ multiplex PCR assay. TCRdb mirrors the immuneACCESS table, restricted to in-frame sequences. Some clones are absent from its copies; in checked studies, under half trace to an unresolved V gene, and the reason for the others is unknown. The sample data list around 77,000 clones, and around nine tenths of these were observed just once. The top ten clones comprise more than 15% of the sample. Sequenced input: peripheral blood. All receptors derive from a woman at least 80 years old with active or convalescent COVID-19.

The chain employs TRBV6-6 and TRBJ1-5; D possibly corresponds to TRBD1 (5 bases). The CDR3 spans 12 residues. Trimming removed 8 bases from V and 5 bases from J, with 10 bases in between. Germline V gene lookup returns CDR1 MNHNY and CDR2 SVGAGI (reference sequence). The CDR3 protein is CASSDIYQPQHF. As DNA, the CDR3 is TGTGCCAGCTCGGACATATATCAGCCCCAGCATTTT.

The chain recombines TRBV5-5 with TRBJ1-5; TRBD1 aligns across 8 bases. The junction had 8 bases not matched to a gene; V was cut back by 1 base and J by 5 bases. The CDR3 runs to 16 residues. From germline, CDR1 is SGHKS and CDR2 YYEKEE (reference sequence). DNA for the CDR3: TGTGCCAGCAGCTTGCGAGTAGGGACAGGATATCAGCCCCAGCATTTT. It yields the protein CASSLRVGTGYQPQHF.

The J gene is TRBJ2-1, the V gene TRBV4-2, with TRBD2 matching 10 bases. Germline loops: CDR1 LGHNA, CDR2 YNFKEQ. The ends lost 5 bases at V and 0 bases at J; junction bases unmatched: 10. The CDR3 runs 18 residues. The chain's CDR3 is CASSFASGGLSSYNEQFF. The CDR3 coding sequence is TGTGCCAGCAGCTTTGCTAGCGGGGGACTAAGCTCCTACAATGAGCAGTTCTTC.

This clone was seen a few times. CDR3 protein: CASSWGLAGGPMQYEQYF. The CDR3 region has the DNA TGCGCCAGCAGCTGGGGACTAGCGGGGGGGCCAATGCAGTACGAGCAGTACTTC. This rearrangement joins TRBV5-1 to TRBJ2-7, with 16 nucleotides matching TRBD2. Germline V gene data show CDR1 as SGHRS and CDR2 as YFSETQ. With V trimmed by 3 bases and J by 4 bases, 10 bases remained unmatched. This CDR3 has 18 residues.

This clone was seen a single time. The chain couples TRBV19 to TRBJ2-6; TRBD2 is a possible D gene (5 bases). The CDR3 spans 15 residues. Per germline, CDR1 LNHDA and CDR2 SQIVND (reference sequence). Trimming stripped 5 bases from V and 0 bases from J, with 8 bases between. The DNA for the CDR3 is TGTGCCAGTAGTGGAGGCCACTCTGGGGCCAACGTCCTGACTTTC. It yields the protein CASSGGHSGANVLTF.

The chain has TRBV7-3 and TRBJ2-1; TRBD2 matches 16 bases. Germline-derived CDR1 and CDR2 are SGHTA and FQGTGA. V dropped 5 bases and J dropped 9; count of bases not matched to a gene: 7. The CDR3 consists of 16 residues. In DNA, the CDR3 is TGTGCCAGCAGCCCGGGACTAGCGGGGGGGCAAAGTGAGCAGTTCTTC. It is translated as CASSPGLAGGQSEQFF. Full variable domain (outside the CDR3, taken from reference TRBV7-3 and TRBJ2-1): GAGVSQTPSNKVTEKGKYVELRCDPISGHTALYWYRQSLGQGPEFLIYFQGTGAADDSGLPNDRFFAVRPEGSVSTLKIQRTERGDSAVYLCASSPGLAGGQSEQFFGPGTRLTVL.

CDR3 nucleotides: TGTGCCAGCAGGAGTACCCTAAACTACAATGAGCAGTTCTTC. Amino acids: CASRSTLNYNEQFF. The V gene is TRBV28, the J gene TRBJ2-1; D is unresolved. Germline V gives CDR1 MDHEN, CDR2 SYDVKM. The V gene lost 6 bases and the J gene lost 3 bases, with 12 bases spanning the gap. The CDR3 consists of 14 residues.

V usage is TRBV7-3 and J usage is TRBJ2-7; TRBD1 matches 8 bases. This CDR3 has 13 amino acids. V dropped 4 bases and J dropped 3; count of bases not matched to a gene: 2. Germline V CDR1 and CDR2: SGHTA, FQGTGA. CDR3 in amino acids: CASSSDRGYEQYF. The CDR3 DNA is TGTGCCAGCAGCTCTGACAGGGGCTACGAGCAGTACTTC. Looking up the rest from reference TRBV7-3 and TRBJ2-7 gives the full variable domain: GAGVSQTPSNKVTEKGKYVELRCDPISGHTALYWYRQSLGQGPEFLIYFQGTGAADDSGLPNDRFFAVRPEGSVSTLKIQRTERGDSAVYLCASSSDRGYEQYFGPGTRLTVT.

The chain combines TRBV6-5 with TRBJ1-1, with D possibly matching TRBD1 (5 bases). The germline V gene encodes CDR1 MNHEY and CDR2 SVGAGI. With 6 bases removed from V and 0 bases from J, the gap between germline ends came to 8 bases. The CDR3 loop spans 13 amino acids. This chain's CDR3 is CASRTRVNTEAFF. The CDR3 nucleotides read TGTGCCAGCAGGACCAGGGTGAACACTGAAGCTTTCTTT.

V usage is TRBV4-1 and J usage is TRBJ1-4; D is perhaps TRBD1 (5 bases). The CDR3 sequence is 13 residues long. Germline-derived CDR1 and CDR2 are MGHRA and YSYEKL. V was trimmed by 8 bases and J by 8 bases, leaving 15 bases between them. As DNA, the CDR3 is TGCGCCAGCGGGCAGGTGGGGGGGGAAAAACTGTTTTTT. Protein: CASGQVGGEKLFF.

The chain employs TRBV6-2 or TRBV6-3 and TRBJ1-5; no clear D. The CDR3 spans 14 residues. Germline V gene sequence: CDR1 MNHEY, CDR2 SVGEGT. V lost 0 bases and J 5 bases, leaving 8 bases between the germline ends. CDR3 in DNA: TGTGCCAGCAGTTACTCCGGGGAATATCAGCCCCAGCATTTT. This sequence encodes CASSYSGEYQPQHF.

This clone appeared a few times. CDR3 coding DNA: TGTGCCAGCAGCCAAGACCTTAATCAGCCCCAGCATTTT. This sequence encodes CASSQDLNQPQHF. The V gene is TRBV3-1 (or the pseudogene TRBV3-2), the J gene TRBJ1-5, with D uncertain. Between the trimmed V and J ends, which lost 0 bases and 4 bases, there was a span of 4 bases. The CDR3 has 13 residues. CDR1 is LGHDT and CDR2 is YNNKEL in the germline V gene (reference sequence).

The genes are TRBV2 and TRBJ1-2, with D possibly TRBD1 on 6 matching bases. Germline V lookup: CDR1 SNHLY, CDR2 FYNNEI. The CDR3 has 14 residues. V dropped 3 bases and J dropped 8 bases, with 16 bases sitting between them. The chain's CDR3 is CASSEWSRGSGYTF. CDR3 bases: TGTGCCAGCAGTGAGTGGAGCAGGGGAAGCGGCTACACCTTC.

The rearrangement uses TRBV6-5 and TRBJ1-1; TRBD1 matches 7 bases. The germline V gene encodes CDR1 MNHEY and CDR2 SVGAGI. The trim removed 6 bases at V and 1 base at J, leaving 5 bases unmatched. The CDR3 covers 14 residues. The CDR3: CASSWDSPNTEAFF. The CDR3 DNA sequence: TGTGCCAGCAGCTGGGACAGCCCGAACACTGAAGCTTTCTTT.

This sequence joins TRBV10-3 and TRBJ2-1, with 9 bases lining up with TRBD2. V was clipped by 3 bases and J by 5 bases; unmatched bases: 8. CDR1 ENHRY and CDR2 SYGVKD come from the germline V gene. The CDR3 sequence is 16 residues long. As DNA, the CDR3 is TGTGCCATCAGTGACCCCGCGAAGCGGGGGGACAATGAGCAGTTCTTC. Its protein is CAISDPAKRGDNEQFF.

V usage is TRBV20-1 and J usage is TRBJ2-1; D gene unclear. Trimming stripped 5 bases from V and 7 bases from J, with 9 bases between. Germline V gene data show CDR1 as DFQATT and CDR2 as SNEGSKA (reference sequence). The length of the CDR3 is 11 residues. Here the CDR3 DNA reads TGCAGTGCTCGCGTGGTAAATGAGCAGTTCTTC. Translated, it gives CSARVVNEQFF.

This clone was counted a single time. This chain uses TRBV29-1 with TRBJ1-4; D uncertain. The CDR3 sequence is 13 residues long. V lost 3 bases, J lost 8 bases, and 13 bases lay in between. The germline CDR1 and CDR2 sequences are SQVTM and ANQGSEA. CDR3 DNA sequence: TGCAGCGTTGAGCCGGGGTTTGGGGAAAAACTGTTTTTT. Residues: CSVEPGFGEKLFF.

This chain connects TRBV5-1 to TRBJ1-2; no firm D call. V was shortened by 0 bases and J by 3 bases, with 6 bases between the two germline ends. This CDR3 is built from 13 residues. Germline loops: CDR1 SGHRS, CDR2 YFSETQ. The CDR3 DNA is TGCGCCAGCAGCTTGGTTCCCGACTATGGCTACACCTTC. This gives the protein CASSLVPDYGYTF. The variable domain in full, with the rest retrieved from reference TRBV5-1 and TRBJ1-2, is KAGVTQTPRYLIKTRGQQVTLSCSPISGHRSVSWYQQTPGQGLQFLFEYFSETQRNKGNFPGRFSGRQFSNSRSEMNVSTLELGDSALYLCASSLVPDYGYTFGSGTRLTVV.

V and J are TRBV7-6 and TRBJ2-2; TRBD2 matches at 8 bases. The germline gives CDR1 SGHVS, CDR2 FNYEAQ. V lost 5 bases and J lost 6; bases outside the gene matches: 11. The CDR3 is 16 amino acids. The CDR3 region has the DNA TGTGCCAGCAGCCCCTCCCGAGGACTAGCAGCCGGGGAGCTGTTTTTT. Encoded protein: CASSPSRGLAAGELFF.

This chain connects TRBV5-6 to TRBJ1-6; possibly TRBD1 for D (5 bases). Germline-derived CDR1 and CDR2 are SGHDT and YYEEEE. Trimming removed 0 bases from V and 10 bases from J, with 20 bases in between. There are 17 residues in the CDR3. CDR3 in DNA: TGTGCCAGCAGCTTGGAAGTCCTTGGCGGGGCGAGATCACCCCTCCACTTT. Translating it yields CASSLEVLGGARSPLHF.

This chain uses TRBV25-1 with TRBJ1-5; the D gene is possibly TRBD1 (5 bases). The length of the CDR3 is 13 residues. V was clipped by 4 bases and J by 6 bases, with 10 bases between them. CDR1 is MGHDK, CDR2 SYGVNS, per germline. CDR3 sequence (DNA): TGTGCCAGCAGTGCGGGGGGGACTCAGCCCCAGCATTTT. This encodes CASSAGGTQPQHF.

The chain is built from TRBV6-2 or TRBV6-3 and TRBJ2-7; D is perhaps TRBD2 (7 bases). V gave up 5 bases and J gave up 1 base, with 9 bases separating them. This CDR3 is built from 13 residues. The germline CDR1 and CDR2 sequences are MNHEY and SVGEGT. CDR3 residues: CASSRGGSYEQYF. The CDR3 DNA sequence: TGTGCCAGCAGTAGGGGGGGGTCCTACGAGCAGTACTTC.

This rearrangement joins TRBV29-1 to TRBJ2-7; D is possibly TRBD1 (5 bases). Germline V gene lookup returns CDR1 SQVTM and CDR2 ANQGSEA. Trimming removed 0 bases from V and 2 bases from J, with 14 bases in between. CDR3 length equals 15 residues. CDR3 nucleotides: TGCAGCGTTGAAGATAGGGGTATTGGACCCTACGAGCAGTACTTC. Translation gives CSVEDRGIGPYEQYF.

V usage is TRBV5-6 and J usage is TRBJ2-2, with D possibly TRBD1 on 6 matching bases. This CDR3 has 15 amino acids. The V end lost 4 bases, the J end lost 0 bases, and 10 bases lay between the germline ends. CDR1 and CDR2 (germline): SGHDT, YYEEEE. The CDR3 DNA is TGTGCCAGCAGCACGGGACAATCGAACACCGGGGAGCTGTTTTTT. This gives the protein CASSTGQSNTGELFF.

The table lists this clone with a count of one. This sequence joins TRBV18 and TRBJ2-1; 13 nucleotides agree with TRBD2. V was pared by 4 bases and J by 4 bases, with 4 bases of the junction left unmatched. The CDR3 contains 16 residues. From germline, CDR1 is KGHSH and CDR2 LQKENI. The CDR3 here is CASSRLTSGGYNEQFF. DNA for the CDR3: TGTGCCAGCTCACGCCTGACTAGCGGGGGGTACAATGAGCAGTTCTTC.